The entry that follows covers one T cell receptor (beta chain) sequence. The antigen is not known. There are 13 residues in the CDR3. Germline trimming cut 3 bases from V and 3 bases from J; bases unmatched to any gene: 2. Germline V gives CDR1 SGHTA, CDR2 FQGNSA. This table comes from immunoSEQ multiplex PCR, and its TCRdb copy is limited to in-frame clones, with some not included. This sample has 90,000 to 150,000 clones, with roughly 90% found just once. This specimen comes from a study of T cell responses to AZD1222 COVID-19 vaccine. Regarding the study as a whole: Mapped onto spike, vaccine-associated CD4 TCRs spanned it and were dominant at 160-218 and 743-854. Repertoire sampling was restricted to post-peak T cell response timepoints. Following two doses of AZD1222, Spike-specific TCR breadth and depth rose. Among the donors, most were white British and more were female, and clonal diversity was possibly underestimated.

This receptor was obtained from an adult who received the AZD1222 COVID-19 vaccine. This sequence joins TRBV7-2 and TRBJ2-7; 7 nucleotides align to TRBD1. The sample consisted of peripheral blood, taken 28 days after the second AZD1222 dose. Written as DNA, the CDR3 is TGTGCCAGCAGCTTGGGACAGATCTACGAGCAGTACTTC. It encodes CASSLGQIYEQYF.